This entry concerns a single TCR beta chain. Its matching antigen is unknown. The table came from immunoSEQ multiplex PCR; TCRdb's copy has only in-frame clones and leaves some out. The data show around 62,000 clones, 74% seen once. When 10 to 11 days of culture had elapsed, CD4+ T cells were isolated. The cohort was immunized with two doses of either the BNT162b2 or mRNA-1273 vaccine. The authors replaced half the medium with IL-2 medium on days 3 and 7. Deletions cut 5 bases from V and 4 bases from J, with 8 bases between. The CDR3 contains 12 residues. These data come from a study of vaccination effects on CD4 cells after COVID-19. On the study more broadly: Under 2.5 million PBMC were seeded per well and grown in the presence of roughly 10 IU/ml IL-2 and 8.5 to 10 ug/ml peptides. The study's findings and limits: Late post-vaccination, clones induced by infection and those induced by vaccine underwent marked clonal contraction.

The sample here was CD4+ T cells from PBMCs cultured without peptide, taken after COVID-19 vaccination. The chain joins TRBV12-3 or TRBV12-4 to TRBJ1-2; the D is unclear. The TCR sequence derives from a human donor who received a COVID-19 vaccine. In DNA, the CDR3 is TGTGCCAGCAGTCTTACCTCCTATGGCTACACCTTC. It specifies CASSLTSYGYTF.